These 10 T cell receptor beta chains share one sample of origin, sequenced in a study of blood T cell repertoires in COVID-19. Sequencing was performed with immunoSEQ multiplex PCR; in TCRdb, only in-frame clones are kept and a portion is missing. The sample has 200,000 or so clones, about 90% seen once. Sequencing was carried out using peripheral blood. The receptors stem from a woman aged 60-75 years with acute or convalescent COVID-19.

This chain uses TRBV7-2 with TRBJ1-4, with TRBD1 matching 8 bases. After removal of 1 base from V and 6 bases from J, the junction contained 7 bases not matched to a gene. The CDR3 runs 16 residues. Germline V gene sequence: CDR1 SGHTA, CDR2 FQGNSA. The CDR3 reads CASSLVTRGPYEKLFF. The CDR3 coding sequence is TGTGCCAGCAGCTTAGTAACCAGGGGGCCATATGAAAAACTGTTTTTT.

The chain carries TRBV3-1 (or the pseudogene TRBV3-2) and TRBJ2-5, with 8 positions matching TRBD2. V was clipped by 6 bases and J by 12 bases; unmatched bases: 6. CDR1 and CDR2 from the germline V gene are LGHDT and YNNKEL (reference sequence). The CDR3 covers 11 residues. The CDR3 nucleotides are TGTGCCAGCAGATCTCCGGGACTAGAGTACTTC. It encodes CASRSPGLEYF.

The V gene is TRBV27, the J gene TRBJ1-2; D is possibly TRBD1 (6 bases). Germline CDR1 MNHEY, CDR2 SMNVEV (reference sequence). The CDR3 extends over 13 amino acids. Deletions cut 9 bases from V and 4 bases from J, with 15 bases between. The CDR3 region has the DNA TGTGCCAGTTCCAGGGGAGGGGTCTATGGCTACACCTTC. This gives the protein CASSRGGVYGYTF.

The chain is built from TRBV19 and TRBJ2-5; tentatively, D is TRBD1 (6 bases). Trimming cost V 5 bases and J 7 bases, with 17 bases left between them. CDR3 size: 14 residues. Germline V lookup: CDR1 LNHDA, CDR2 SQIVND (reference sequence). CDR3 bases: TGTGCCAGTAGTCCAACAGGGTCGGGTGTGACCCAGTACTTC. Translation gives CASSPTGSGVTQYF. Full variable domain (missing parts from reference TRBV19 and TRBJ2-5): DGGITQSPKYLFRKEGQNVTLSCEQNLNHDAMYWYRQDPGQGLRLIYYSQIVNDFQKGDIAEGYSVSREKKESFPLTVTSAQKNPTAFYLCASSPTGSGVTQYFGPGTRLLVL.

The chain uses TRBV5-1 and TRBJ2-2; maybe TRBD1 (5 bases). The V and J ends lost 0 bases and 4 bases respectively, with 13 bases between them. This CDR3 region has 16 residues. In germline, CDR1 is SGHRS, CDR2 YFSETQ. The DNA for the CDR3 is TGCGCCAGCAGCTTGGGCGCAGGGAAAGTCACCGGGGAGCTGTTTTTT. Its protein product is CASSLGAGKVTGELFF.

The rearrangement joins TRBV7-9 to TRBJ2-3; D unresolved. Germline values: CDR1 SEHNR, CDR2 FQNEAQ (reference sequence). The CDR3 is 14 residues long. V was pared by 4 bases and J by 2 bases, with 10 bases between. In nucleotides, the CDR3 is TGTGCCAGCAGCTCTAGTCGGAACACAGATACGCAGTATTTT. Its protein is CASSSSRNTDTQYF. Complete variable domain (other parts from reference TRBV7-9 and TRBJ2-3): DTGVSQNPRHKITKRGQNVTFRCDPISEHNRLYWYRQTLGQGPEFLTYFQNEAQLEKSRLLSDRFSAERPKGSFSTLEIQRTEQGDSAMYLCASSSSRNTDTQYFGPGTRLTVL.

V gene TRBV7-2 combines with J gene TRBJ1-1; a weak D match, TRBD1 (6 bases). The CDR3 totals 12 residues. The V end was cut by 5 bases, the J end by 7 bases, with 11 bases between. Germline CDR1 is SGHTA and CDR2 is FQGNSA. For the CDR3, the DNA is TGTGCCAGCAGCCCGCGGACAGTTGAAGCTTTCTTT. Translating gives CASSPRTVEAFF.

The chain couples TRBV9 to TRBJ2-5, with TRBD2 matching over 8 bases. V lost 4 bases to trimming and J lost 0 bases; unmatched junction nucleotides: 14. CDR1 SGDLS and CDR2 YYNGEE come from the germline V gene. CDR3 length: 18 residues. This CDR3 is CASSPRGTSGVNQETQYF. In DNA, the CDR3 is TGTGCCAGCAGCCCCCGGGGTACTAGCGGCGTAAACCAAGAGACCCAGTACTTC.

The chain is built from TRBV10-2 and TRBJ2-3, with 9 nucleotides matching TRBD2. J lost 2 bases, V lost 10 bases, and 10 bases had no gene match. This CDR3 has 15 residues. The germline V gene encodes CDR1 WSHSY and CDR2 SAAADI. The CDR3 DNA sequence: TGCGCCACCCGAAGGGTAGCGGGGGTCACAGATACGCAGTATTTT. Protein product: CATRRVAGVTDTQYF.

This clone was picked up a small number of times. This chain links TRBV12-3 or TRBV12-4 with TRBJ1-4, with D maybe TRBD1 (5 bases). The V end lost 6 bases, the J end lost 7 bases, and 9 bases lay between the germline ends. CDR3 length equals 12 residues. In DNA form, the CDR3 reads TGTGCCAGCAGGGGGCGAAGTGAAAAACTGTTTTTT. The encoded protein is CASRGRSEKLFF.